This T cell receptor beta chain was sequenced in a study of type 1 regulatory T cells. Study-level information: T-allo10 is an in vitro-generated, Tr1-enriched CD4 T cell product specific for alloantigen.

About this clonotype itself: Antigen unknown.

The graft donor-derived T-allo10 cells reportedly recognize host alloantigens, are anergic, and suppress alloantigen-specifically. Trimming stripped 2 bases from V and 8 bases from J, with 23 bases between. Germline CDR1 reads DFQATT; CDR2 reads SNEGSKA (reference sequence). This CDR3 is 16 amino acids long. TCRdb itself ran the reads through MiXCR, one entry per CDR3 protein. The sample shows about 68,000 distinct CDR3 sequences, about 62% of them seen only once. The receptor was derived from a human donor in good health. The chain is built from TRBV20-1 and TRBJ2-3; D remains ambiguous. The sample consisted of cultured T cells, either the whole culture or a sorted T cell fraction (not recorded which). Indicated subset: Tr1-enriched cell product generated in vitro against host alloantigens. This CDR3 reads CSARSTGPQSHTTQYF. The CDR3 region has the DNA TGCAGTGCTAGATCTACCGGGCCCCAATCTCATACTACGCAGTATTTT.